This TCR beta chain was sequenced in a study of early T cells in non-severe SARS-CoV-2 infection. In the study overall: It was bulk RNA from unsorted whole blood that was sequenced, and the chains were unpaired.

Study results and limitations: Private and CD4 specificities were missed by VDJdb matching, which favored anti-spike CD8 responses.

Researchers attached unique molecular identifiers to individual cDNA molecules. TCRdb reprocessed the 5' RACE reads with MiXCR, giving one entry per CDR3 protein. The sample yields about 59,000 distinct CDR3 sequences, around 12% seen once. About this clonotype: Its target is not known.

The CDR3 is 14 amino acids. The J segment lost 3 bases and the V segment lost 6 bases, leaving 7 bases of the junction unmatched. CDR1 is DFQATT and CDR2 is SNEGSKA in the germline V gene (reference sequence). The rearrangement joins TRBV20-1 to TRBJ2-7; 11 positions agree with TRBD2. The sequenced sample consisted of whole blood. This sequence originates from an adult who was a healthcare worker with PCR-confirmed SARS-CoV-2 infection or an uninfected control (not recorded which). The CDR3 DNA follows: TGCAGTGCGACGACCGGGACTAGCGGCTACGAGCAGTACTTC. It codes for CSATTGTSGYEQYF.